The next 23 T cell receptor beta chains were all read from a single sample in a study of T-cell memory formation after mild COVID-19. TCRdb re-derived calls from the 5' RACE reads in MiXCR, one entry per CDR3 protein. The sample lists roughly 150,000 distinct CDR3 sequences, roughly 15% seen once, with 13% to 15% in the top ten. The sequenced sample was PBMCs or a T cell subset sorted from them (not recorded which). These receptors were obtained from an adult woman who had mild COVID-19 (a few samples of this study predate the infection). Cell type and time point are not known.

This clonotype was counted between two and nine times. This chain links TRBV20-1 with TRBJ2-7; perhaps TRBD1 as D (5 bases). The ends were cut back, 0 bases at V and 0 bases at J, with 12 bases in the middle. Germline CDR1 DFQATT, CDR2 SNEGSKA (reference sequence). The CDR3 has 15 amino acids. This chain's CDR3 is CSARDRQGISYEQYF. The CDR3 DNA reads TGCAGTGCTAGAGATAGGCAGGGAATCTCCTACGAGCAGTACTTC.

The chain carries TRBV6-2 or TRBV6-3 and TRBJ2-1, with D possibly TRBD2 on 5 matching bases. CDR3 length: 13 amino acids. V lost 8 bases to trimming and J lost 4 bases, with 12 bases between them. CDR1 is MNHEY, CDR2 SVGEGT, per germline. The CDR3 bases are TGTGCCAGCCGGGATTTGGGTTACAATGAGCAGTTCTTC. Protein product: CASRDLGYNEQFF.

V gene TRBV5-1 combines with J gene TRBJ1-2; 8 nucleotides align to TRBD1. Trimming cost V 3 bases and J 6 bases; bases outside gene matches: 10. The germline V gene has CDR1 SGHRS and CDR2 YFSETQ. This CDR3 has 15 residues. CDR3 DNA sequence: TGCGCCAGCAGCTCGGCAGGCAACAGGGGGGATGGCTACACCTTC. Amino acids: CASSSAGNRGDGYTF.

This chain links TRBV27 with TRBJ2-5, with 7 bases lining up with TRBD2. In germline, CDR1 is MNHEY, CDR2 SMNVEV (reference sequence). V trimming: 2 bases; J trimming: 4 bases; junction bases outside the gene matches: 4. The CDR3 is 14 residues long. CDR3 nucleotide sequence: TGTGCCAGCAGTTTAACCCGGACTAGAGAGACCCAGTACTTC. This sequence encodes CASSLTRTRETQYF.

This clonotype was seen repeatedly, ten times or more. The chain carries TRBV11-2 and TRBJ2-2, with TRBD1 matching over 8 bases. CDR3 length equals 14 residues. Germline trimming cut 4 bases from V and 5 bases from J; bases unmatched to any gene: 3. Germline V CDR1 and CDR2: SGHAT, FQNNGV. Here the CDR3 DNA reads TGTGCCAGCAGCTCAGGGGGCGCGACCGGGGAGCTGTTTTTT. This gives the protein CASSSGGATGELFF.

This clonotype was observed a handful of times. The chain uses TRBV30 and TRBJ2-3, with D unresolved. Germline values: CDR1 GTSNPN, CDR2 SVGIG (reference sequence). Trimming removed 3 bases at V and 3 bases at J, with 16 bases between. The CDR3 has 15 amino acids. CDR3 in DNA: TGTGCCTGGAGGGAATGGGGTGGAAAGACAGATACGCAGTATTTT. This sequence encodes CAWREWGGKTDTQYF.

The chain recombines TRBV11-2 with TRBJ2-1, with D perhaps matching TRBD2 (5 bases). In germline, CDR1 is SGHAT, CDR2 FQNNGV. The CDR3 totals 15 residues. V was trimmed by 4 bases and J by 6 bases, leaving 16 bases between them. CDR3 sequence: CASSSTSGLGNEQFF. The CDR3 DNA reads TGTGCCAGCAGCTCCACTAGTGGATTGGGCAATGAGCAGTTCTTC.

The CDR3 nucleotides read TGCAGCGTTGAAGGTTTAGCGGGAGCGTACGAGCAGTACTTC. Translating it yields CSVEGLAGAYEQYF. The chain recombines TRBV29-1 with TRBJ2-7; 9 bases are shared with TRBD2. The germline CDR1 and CDR2 sequences are SQVTM and ANQGSEA. CDR3 length: 14 residues. Trimming at V came to 1 base and at J to 4 bases, leaving 5 bases not matched to a gene.

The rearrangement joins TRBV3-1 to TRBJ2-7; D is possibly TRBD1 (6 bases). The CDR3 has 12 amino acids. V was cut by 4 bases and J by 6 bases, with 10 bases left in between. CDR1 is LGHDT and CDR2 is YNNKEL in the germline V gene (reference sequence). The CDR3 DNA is TGTGCCAGCAGCCGAGGGGGAGTCGAGCAGTACTTC. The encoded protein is CASSRGGVEQYF.

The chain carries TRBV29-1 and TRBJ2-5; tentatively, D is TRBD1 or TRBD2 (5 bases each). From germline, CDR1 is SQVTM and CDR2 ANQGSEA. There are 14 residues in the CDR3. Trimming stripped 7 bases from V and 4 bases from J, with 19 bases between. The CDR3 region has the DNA TGCAGCGGAAGGGACCCCGAAGGAGGAGAGACCCAGTACTTC. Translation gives CSGRDPEGGETQYF.

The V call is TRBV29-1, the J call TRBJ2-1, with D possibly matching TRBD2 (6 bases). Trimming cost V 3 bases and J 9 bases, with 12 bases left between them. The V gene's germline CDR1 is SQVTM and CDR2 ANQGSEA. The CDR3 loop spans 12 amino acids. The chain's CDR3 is CSVDRDLSEQFF. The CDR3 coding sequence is TGCAGCGTTGATAGGGACTTAAGTGAGCAGTTCTTC.

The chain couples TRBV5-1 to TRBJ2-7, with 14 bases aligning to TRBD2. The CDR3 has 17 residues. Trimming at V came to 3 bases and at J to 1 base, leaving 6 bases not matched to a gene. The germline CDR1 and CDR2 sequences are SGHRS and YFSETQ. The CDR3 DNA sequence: TGCGCCAGCAGCTCCGGGACTAGCGGGAGAATATCCTACGAGCAGTACTTC. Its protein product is CASSSGTSGRISYEQYF.

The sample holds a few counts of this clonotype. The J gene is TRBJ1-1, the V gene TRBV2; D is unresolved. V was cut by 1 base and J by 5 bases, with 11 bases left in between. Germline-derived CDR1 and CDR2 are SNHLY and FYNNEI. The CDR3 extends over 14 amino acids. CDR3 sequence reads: CASSEDTGETEAFF. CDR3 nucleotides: TGTGCCAGCAGTGAAGATACGGGTGAAACTGAAGCTTTCTTT. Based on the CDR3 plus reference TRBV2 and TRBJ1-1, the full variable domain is EPEVTQTPSHQVTQMGQEVILRCVPISNHLYFYWYRQILGQKVEFLVSFYNNEISEKSEIFDDQFSVERPDGSNFTLKIRSTKLEDSAMYFCASSEDTGETEAFFGQGTRLTVV.

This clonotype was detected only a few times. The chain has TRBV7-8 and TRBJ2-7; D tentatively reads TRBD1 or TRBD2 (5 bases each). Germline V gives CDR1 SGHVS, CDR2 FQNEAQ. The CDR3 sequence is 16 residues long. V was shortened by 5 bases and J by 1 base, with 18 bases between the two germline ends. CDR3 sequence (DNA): TGTGCCAGCAGCCAAACGGGGACCGCGAGGTCCTACGAGCAGTACTTC. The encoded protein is CASSQTGTARSYEQYF.

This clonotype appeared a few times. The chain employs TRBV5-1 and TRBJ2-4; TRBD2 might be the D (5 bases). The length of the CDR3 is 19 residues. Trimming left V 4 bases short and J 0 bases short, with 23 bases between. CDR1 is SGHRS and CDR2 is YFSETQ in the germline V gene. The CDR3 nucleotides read TGCGCCAGCAGCGCGGGTCTCCTGAGGCCCAAACTAGCCAAAAACATTCAGTACTTC. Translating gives CASSAGLLRPKLAKNIQYF.

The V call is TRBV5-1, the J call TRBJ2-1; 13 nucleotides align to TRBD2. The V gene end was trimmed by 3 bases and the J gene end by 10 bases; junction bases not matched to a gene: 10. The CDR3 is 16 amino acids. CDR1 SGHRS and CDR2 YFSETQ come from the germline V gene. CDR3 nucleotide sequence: TGCGCCAGCAGCTCTCCGGGACTAGCGGGGAGGCAGGAGCAGTTCTTC. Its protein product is CASSSPGLAGRQEQFF.

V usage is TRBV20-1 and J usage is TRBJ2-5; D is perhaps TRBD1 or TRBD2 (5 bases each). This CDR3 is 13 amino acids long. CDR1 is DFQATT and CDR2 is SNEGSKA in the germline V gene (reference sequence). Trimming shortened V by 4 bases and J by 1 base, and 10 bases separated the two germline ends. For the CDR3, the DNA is TGCAGTGCTATGGGACGCCGCCAAGAGACCCAGTACTTC. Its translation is CSAMGRRQETQYF.

DNA of the CDR3: TGTGCCAGCAGTGTGGACAGGGACACTGAAGCTTTCTTT. Translation: CASSVDRDTEAFF. The rearrangement joins TRBV12-3 or TRBV12-4 to TRBJ1-1, with 8 bases fitting TRBD1. Trimming cost V 5 bases and J 3 bases; bases outside gene matches: 2. The CDR3 is 13 amino acids.

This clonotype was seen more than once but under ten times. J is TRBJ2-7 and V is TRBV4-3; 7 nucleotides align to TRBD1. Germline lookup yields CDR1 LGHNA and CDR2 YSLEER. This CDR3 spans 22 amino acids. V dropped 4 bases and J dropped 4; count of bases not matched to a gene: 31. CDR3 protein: CASSPWMGIGQDTPPTSYEQYF. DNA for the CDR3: TGCGCCAGCAGCCCTTGGATGGGGATCGGACAGGACACCCCCCCAACATCGTACGAGCAGTACTTC.

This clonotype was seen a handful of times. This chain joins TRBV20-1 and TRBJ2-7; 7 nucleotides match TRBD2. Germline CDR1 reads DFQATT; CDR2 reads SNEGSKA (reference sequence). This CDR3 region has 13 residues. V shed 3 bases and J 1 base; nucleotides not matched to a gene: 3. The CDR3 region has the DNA TGCAGTGCTAGCCGGGAGGTTTCCTACGAGCAGTACTTC. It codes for CSASREVSYEQYF.

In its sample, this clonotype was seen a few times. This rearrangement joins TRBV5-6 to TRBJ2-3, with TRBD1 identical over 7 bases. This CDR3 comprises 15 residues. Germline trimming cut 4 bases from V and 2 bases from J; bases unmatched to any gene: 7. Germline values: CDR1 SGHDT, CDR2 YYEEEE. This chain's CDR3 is CASSPLGQHTDTQYF. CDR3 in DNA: TGTGCCAGCAGCCCGCTGGGACAGCACACAGATACGCAGTATTTT.

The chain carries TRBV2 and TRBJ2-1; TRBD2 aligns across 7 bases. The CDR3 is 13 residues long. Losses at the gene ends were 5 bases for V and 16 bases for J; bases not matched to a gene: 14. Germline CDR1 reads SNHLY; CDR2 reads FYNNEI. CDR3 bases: TGTGCCAGCAGTTCGGGACTAAGGAGAAATCAATTCTTC. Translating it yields CASSSGLRRNQFF.

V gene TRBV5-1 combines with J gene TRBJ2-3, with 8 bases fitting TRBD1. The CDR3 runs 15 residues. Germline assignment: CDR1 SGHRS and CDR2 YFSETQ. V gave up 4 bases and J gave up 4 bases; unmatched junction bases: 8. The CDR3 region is CASSPGTGRADTQYF. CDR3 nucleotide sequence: TGCGCCAGCAGCCCAGGGACAGGAAGGGCAGATACGCAGTATTTT.